What follows are 30 T cell receptor beta chains derived from one specimen sequenced in a study of blood T cell repertoires in COVID-19. Here immunoSEQ multiplex PCR was the method, and the copy in TCRdb shows in-frame clones only, minus some. The sample records around 50,000 clones, roughly nine tenths being singletons. The specimen sequenced was peripheral blood. Receptors originate from a man between 60 and 70 years old with active or convalescent COVID-19.

The chain recombines TRBV7-2 with TRBJ2-3; TRBD2 aligns across 10 bases. The CDR3 totals 14 residues. J was trimmed by 6 bases and V by 5 bases; bases with no gene match: 5. CDR1 and CDR2 (germline): SGHTA, FQGNSA. CDR3 nucleotides: TGTGCCAGCAGCGGCCTAGCGGGGGCGGATACGCAGTATTTT. Protein product: CASSGLAGADTQYF.

V is TRBV28 and J is TRBJ2-1; 8 nucleotides agree with TRBD1. The length of the CDR3 is 21 residues. Germline V lookup: CDR1 MDHEN, CDR2 SYDVKM. The V segment lost 6 bases and the J segment 0 bases; nucleotides outside the gene matches: 22. CDR3 sequence (DNA): TGTGCCAGCAGCCCTAGAGGGACAGGTCCATCGGGGACCTTCTCCTACAATGAGCAGTTCTTC. This gives the protein CASSPRGTGPSGTFSYNEQFF.

The V and J genes are TRBV4-1 and TRBJ1-6; unclear D gene. This CDR3 has 13 residues. The V end lost 4 bases, the J end lost 8 bases, and 9 bases lay between the germline ends. Germline V gene sequence: CDR1 MGHRA, CDR2 YSYEKL. The DNA for the CDR3 is TGCGCCAGCAGCCTTATCCCTTATTCACCCCTCCACTTT. Its protein product is CASSLIPYSPLHF.

This chain connects TRBV10-3 to TRBJ2-7; D is perhaps TRBD1 (5 bases). The V end was cut by 3 bases, the J end by 6 bases, with 18 bases between. Germline-derived CDR1 and CDR2 are ENHRY and SYGVKD. This CDR3 contains 15 residues. As DNA, the CDR3 is TGTGCCATCAGTGAAGGGTCCAGGGTATCGTTCGAGCAGTACTTC. Its translation: CAISEGSRVSFEQYF.

The chain is built from TRBV12-3 or TRBV12-4 and TRBJ2-2; TRBD1 is a possible D gene (6 bases). This CDR3 contains 13 residues. V was clipped by 5 bases and J by 8 bases, with 12 bases between them. In DNA form, the CDR3 reads TGTGCCAGCAGTCTGAGGGGGATTGGGGAGCTGTTTTTT. It specifies CASSLRGIGELFF.

This rearrangement joins TRBV9 to TRBJ2-7; D is possibly TRBD1 (6 bases). The germline V and J ends were trimmed by 4 bases and 6 bases, with 14 bases remaining between them. CDR1 SGDLS and CDR2 YYNGEE come from the germline V gene. The CDR3 loop spans 13 amino acids. The chain's CDR3 is CASSLGSRGEQYF. CDR3 coding DNA: TGTGCCAGCAGCCTAGGAAGCAGGGGCGAGCAGTACTTC.

The V gene is TRBV7-2, the J gene TRBJ2-3; TRBD2 matches 8 bases. The trim removed 3 bases at V and 1 base at J, leaving 0 bases unmatched. The germline gives CDR1 SGHTA, CDR2 FQGNSA. The CDR3 has 14 amino acids. CDR3 sequence (DNA): TGTGCCAGCAGCTTTAGCGGGGGCACAGATACGCAGTATTTT. Protein sequence: CASSFSGGTDTQYF.

The rearrangement links TRBV6-2 or TRBV6-3 to TRBJ1-4; D not certain. Germline loops: CDR1 MNHEY, CDR2 SVGEGT. The length of the CDR3 is 14 residues. Trimming removed 5 bases from V and 5 bases from J, with 12 bases in between. CDR3 sequence: CASSDPGGNEKLFF. CDR3 bases: TGTGCCAGCAGTGACCCGGGAGGCAATGAAAAACTGTTTTTT.

CDR3 residues: CASSLKGASYNEQFF. As DNA, the CDR3 is TGTGCCAGCAGCTTAAAAGGGGCCTCCTACAATGAGCAGTTCTTC. The V call is TRBV7-6, the J call TRBJ2-1; D is perhaps TRBD1 (5 bases). Germline-derived CDR1 and CDR2 are SGHVS and FNYEAQ. The CDR3 covers 15 residues. The ends were cut back, 2 bases at V and 0 bases at J, with 8 bases in the middle.

On this clone: This CDR3 is missing its conserved last phenylalanine or tryptophan, likely due to a read error. No DNA is shown, since the ends of the CDR3 on it are uncertain; the CDR3 is the one TCRdb lists. The rearrangement uses TRBV21-1 and TRBJ1-1. TRBV21-1 is reported as a pseudogene. The CDR3 numbers 11 amino acids, ends counted. CDR3 protein: CASSKADTVAI.

The V call is TRBV5-4, the J call TRBJ2-1; TRBD2 aligns across 8 bases. J was trimmed by 8 bases and V by 1 base; bases with no gene match: 8. The CDR3 runs to 15 residues. The germline gives CDR1 SGHNT, CDR2 YYREEE (reference sequence). The CDR3 sequence: CASSLKSGGLYEQFF. CDR3 DNA: TGTGCCAGCAGCTTGAAGTCGGGGGGGCTCTATGAGCAGTTCTTC.

The chain combines TRBV5-1 with TRBJ1-1; 8 nucleotides align to TRBD1. The V segment lost 4 bases and the J segment 11 bases; nucleotides outside the gene matches: 7. Germline CDR1 and CDR2: SGHRS and YFSETQ. CDR3 size: 12 residues. The CDR3: CASSEDRGRAFF. In nucleotides, the CDR3 is TGCGCCAGCAGCGAAGACAGGGGCAGGGCTTTCTTT.

This clone was detected only a few times. Relative to the germline gene, one junction end is altered; a read error may explain this. The rearrangement uses TRBV2 and TRBJ1-3, with D perhaps TRBD1 (5 bases). CDR3 size: 13 residues. From germline, CDR1 is SNHLY and CDR2 FYNNEI. CDR3 protein: CASRAASRGTLNF. CDR3 coding DNA: TGTGCCAGCAGGGCAGCCTCCCGGGGGACGTTGAATTTT. The full variable domain, its missing parts supplied by reference TRBV2 and TRBJ1-3, is EPEVTQTPSHQVTQMGQEVILRCVPISNHLYFYWYRQILGQKVEFLVSFYNNEISEKSEIFDDQFSVERPDGSNFTLKIRSTKLEDSAMYFCASRAASRGTLNFGEGSWLTVV.

The J gene is TRBJ1-4, the V gene TRBV9; D not certain. The length of the CDR3 is 16 residues. Trimming left V 2 bases short and J 2 bases short, with 13 bases between. CDR1 and CDR2 from the germline V gene are SGDLS and YYNGEE. This chain's CDR3 is CASSVTGAWTNEKLFF. For the CDR3, the DNA is TGTGCCAGCAGCGTGACTGGCGCCTGGACTAATGAAAAACTGTTTTTT.

The rearrangement links TRBV2 to TRBJ1-1; no clear D. The CDR3 sequence is 15 residues long. The germline gives CDR1 SNHLY, CDR2 FYNNEI. V lost 6 bases, J lost 1 base, and 15 bases lay in between. Written as DNA, the CDR3 is TGTGCCAGCAGGAGTCCCCTGGTAGAGAACACTGAAGCTTTCTTT. It specifies CASRSPLVENTEAFF.

This clone appeared a few times. The chain couples TRBV28 to TRBJ1-3; 11 bases agree with TRBD1. V lost 6 bases, J lost 4 bases, and 11 bases stayed unmatched. The CDR3 is made up of 17 amino acids. CDR1 is MDHEN, CDR2 SYDVKM, per germline. This CDR3 is CASRLRTGGISGNTIYF. CDR3 sequence (DNA): TGTGCCAGCAGACTTAGGACAGGGGGCATCTCCGGAAACACCATATATTTT.

V and J are TRBV4-3 and TRBJ1-3, with D possibly TRBD1 on 5 matching bases. The V and J ends lost 4 bases and 3 bases respectively, with 13 bases between them. CDR1 is LGHNA, CDR2 YSLEER, per germline. The CDR3 extends over 15 amino acids. The CDR3 spells CASSPTGGVGNTIYF. The DNA of the CDR3 is TGCGCCAGCAGCCCGACGGGAGGGGTTGGAAACACCATATATTTT.

CDR3 residues: CAISKSLSTDTQYF. CDR3 nucleotide sequence: TGTGCCATCAGTAAATCCCTTAGCACAGATACGCAGTATTTT. The rearrangement uses TRBV10-3 and TRBJ2-3; D is unclear. The CDR3 has 14 residues. Germline V gives CDR1 ENHRY, CDR2 SYGVKD. Trimming pared 5 bases from V and 0 bases from J, leaving 9 bases between.

This chain connects TRBV5-1 to TRBJ2-7, with 7 bases aligning to TRBD2. The CDR3 spans 14 residues. Germline V CDR1 and CDR2: SGHRS, YFSETQ. The V segment lost 0 bases and the J segment 4 bases; nucleotides outside the gene matches: 4. The CDR3 DNA follows: TGCGCCAGCAGCTTGGCGGCGGGGGAATACGAGCAGTACTTC. Amino acid sequence: CASSLAAGEYEQYF.

This clone was recorded only once. The CDR3 is CASSPLGTGVDGYTF. CDR3 sequence (DNA): TGTGCCAGCAGCCCTCTCGGGACAGGTGTTGATGGCTACACCTTC. This chain connects TRBV7-8 to TRBJ1-2; 8 bases are shared with TRBD1. The CDR3 has 15 amino acids. Trimming took 5 bases from V and 6 from J; bases not matched to a gene: 11. Germline V gives CDR1 SGHVS, CDR2 FQNEAQ. Using reference TRBV7-8 and TRBJ1-2 for the parts outside the CDR3, the full variable domain is GAGVSQSPRYKVAKRGQDVALRCDPISGHVSLFWYQQALGQGPEFLTYFQNEAQLDKSGLPSDRFFAERPEGSVSTLKIQRTQQEDSAVYLCASSPLGTGVDGYTFGSGTRLTVV.

The CDR3 DNA reads TGTGCCAGTTCGACGGACAGGGGAACCGGGGAGCTGTTTTTT. Translated, it gives CASSTDRGTGELFF. The chain carries TRBV6-4 and TRBJ2-2, with 9 bases aligning to TRBD1. V lost 9 bases, J lost 5 bases, and 7 bases stayed unmatched. The germline CDR1 and CDR2 sequences are MRHNA and SNTAGT. The CDR3 extends over 14 amino acids.

The chain is built from TRBV5-5 and TRBJ1-1; D unresolved. This CDR3 region has 13 residues. V lost 2 bases, J lost 1 base, and 6 bases lay in between. CDR1 and CDR2 (germline): SGHKS, YYEKEE (reference sequence). In nucleotides, the CDR3 is TGTGCCAGCAGCTTCCAGGCGAACACTGAAGCTTTCTTT. Translated, it gives CASSFQANTEAFF.

This chain uses TRBV6-5 with TRBJ2-1, with 9 bases that match TRBD1. The CDR3 has 14 residues. CDR1 and CDR2 from the germline V gene are MNHEY and SVGAGI. Losses at the gene ends were 6 bases for V and 8 bases for J; bases not matched to a gene: 8. CDR3 residues: CASSIRTGEYEQFF. CDR3 bases: TGTGCCAGCAGCATACGGACAGGGGAATATGAGCAGTTCTTC.

The V gene is TRBV7-6, the J gene TRBJ2-3, with D perhaps TRBD1 (5 bases). The germline V and J ends were trimmed by 2 bases and 1 base, with 10 bases remaining between them. The germline V gene encodes CDR1 SGHVS and CDR2 FNYEAQ. This CDR3 region has 15 residues. The CDR3: CASSLLSRGTDTQYF. DNA of the CDR3: TGTGCCAGCAGCTTACTCTCCAGGGGCACAGATACGCAGTATTTT.

This clone was detected a few times. The rearrangement links TRBV4-2 to TRBJ2-5, with TRBD2 as a possible D gene (6 bases). V dropped 4 bases and J dropped 2 bases, with 11 bases sitting between them. The CDR3 has 14 residues. Germline V gene data show CDR1 as LGHNA and CDR2 as YNFKEQ. This CDR3 is CASSLGDFQETQYF. DNA of the CDR3: TGTGCCAGCAGCCTTGGGGACTTTCAAGAGACCCAGTACTTC.

A few counts support this clone. This sequence joins TRBV3-1 (or the pseudogene TRBV3-2) and TRBJ2-7, with D possibly being TRBD2 (5 bases). V shed 0 bases and J shed 6 bases, with 12 bases lying between them. The CDR3 is 14 residues long. Germline CDR1 and CDR2: LGHDT and YNNKEL (reference sequence). The CDR3 DNA sequence: TGTGCCAGCAGCCAAGAAGGGAGAGGAGGCGAGCAGTACTTC. This encodes CASSQEGRGGEQYF.

V gene TRBV28 combines with J gene TRBJ2-1; the match to TRBD2 covers 7 bases. Germline CDR1 MDHEN, CDR2 SYDVKM. This CDR3 spans 15 amino acids. J gave up 3 bases and V 6 bases, and 8 bases lay outside the gene matches. The CDR3 DNA reads TGTGCCAGCAGGGACGGAGCGGGGTACTACAATGAGCAGTTCTTC. This gives the protein CASRDGAGYYNEQFF. Based on the CDR3 plus reference TRBV28 and TRBJ2-1, the full variable domain is DVKVTQSSRYLVKRTGEKVFLECVQDMDHENMFWYRQDPGLGLRLIYFSYDVKMKEKGDIPEGYSVSREKKERFSLILESASTNQTSMYLCASRDGAGYYNEQFFGPGTRLTVL.

The chain has TRBV19 and TRBJ1-1; the D is unclear. The CDR3 extends over 15 amino acids. Trimming pared 4 bases from V and 3 bases from J, leaving 15 bases between. The V gene's germline CDR1 is LNHDA and CDR2 SQIVND (reference sequence). CDR3 nucleotide sequence: TGTGCCAGTAGTAGACCCAGGTACCAGGACACTGAAGCTTTCTTT. Translating it yields CASSRPRYQDTEAFF.

V gene TRBV7-2 combines with J gene TRBJ2-7, with 10 positions matching TRBD1. This CDR3 is 16 amino acids long. Losses at the gene ends were 2 bases for V and 1 base for J; bases not matched to a gene: 5. The V gene's germline CDR1 is SGHTA and CDR2 FQGNSA. The CDR3 DNA reads TGTGCCAGCAGCTTACGACCGGGACAGGGGTCCTACGAGCAGTACTTC. Protein sequence: CASSLRPGQGSYEQYF.

The V and J genes are TRBV27 and TRBJ2-2; 8 nucleotides match TRBD1. Trimming took 9 bases from V and 0 from J; bases not matched to a gene: 3. Germline loops: CDR1 MNHEY, CDR2 SMNVEV (reference sequence). The CDR3 contains 14 residues. This CDR3 is CASPDRANTGELFF. DNA for the CDR3: TGTGCCAGTCCGGACAGGGCGAACACCGGGGAGCTGTTTTTT.